This T cell receptor beta chain originates from a study of T cells after yellow fever vaccination. Study-wide points: There was a possibility that FACS-sorted repertoires contained abundant clonotypes contaminating from the bulk population. There was a small share of clonotypes that showed up in both the CD4 and CD8 compartments. Once the booster was given, most primary-vaccination clones reappeared, at 95% to 97% for CD4 and 85% to 90% for CD8.

On this clonotype itself: Its specificity is not known.

Germline V gene sequence: CDR1 SGHTA, CDR2 FQGNSA. This CDR3 spans 16 amino acids. V shed 6 bases and J 0 bases; nucleotides not matched to a gene: 8. TCRdb re-called the 5' RACE reads with MiXCR, one entry per CDR3 protein. The sample includes some 300,000 distinct CDR3 sequences, around 9.3% of them seen just once. This chain links TRBV7-2 with TRBJ2-7; 10 bases match TRBD2. The origin of this receptor is a man aged 18 to 30 who received the YFV17D yellow fever vaccine. The specimen comprised CD4+ T cells sorted from PBMCs, sampled 5 days after the yellow fever booster vaccination. The CDR3: CASSPRIAGGSYEQYF. CDR3 bases: TGTGCCAGCAGTCCCCGTATAGCGGGGGGCTCCTACGAGCAGTACTTC. Variable domain in full (rest from reference TRBV7-2 and TRBJ2-7): GAGVSQSPSNKVTEKGKDVELRCDPISGHTALYWYRQSLGQGLEFLIYFQGNSAPDKSGLPSDRFSAERTGGSVSTLTIQRTQQEDSAVYLCASSPRIAGGSYEQYFGPGTRLTVT.